These 3 T cell receptor beta chains were all obtained from the same sample, sequenced in a study of blood T cell repertoires in COVID-19. Sequenced by immunoSEQ multiplex PCR; TCRdb stores in-frame clones only, minus some. The sample lists roughly 220,000 clones, just over 85% occurring once. Sample: peripheral blood. These receptor sequences come from a man under 40 who had recovered from COVID-19.

This clone came up once. The V and J genes are TRBV27 and TRBJ1-5, with a tentative D call TRBD1 (6 bases). V lost 6 bases and J 3 bases, leaving 9 bases between the germline ends. The CDR3 is made up of 13 amino acids. Germline V gene lookup returns CDR1 MNHEY and CDR2 SMNVEV (reference sequence). The CDR3 bases are TGTGCCAGCAGGACAGGTCCCAATCAGCCCCAGCATTTT. This sequence encodes CASRTGPNQPQHF.

The V and J genes are TRBV30 and TRBJ1-1, with D perhaps matching TRBD1 (6 bases). Germline V gene data show CDR1 as GTSNPN and CDR2 as SVGIG (reference sequence). CDR3 size: 14 residues. Trimming took 0 bases from V and 3 from J, leaving 11 bases between them. CDR3 bases: TGTGCCTGGAGTGTGGGGGGGGCGGACACTGAAGCTTTCTTT. The encoded protein is CAWSVGGADTEAFF.

This chain joins TRBV12-3 or TRBV12-4 and TRBJ1-2; 7 nucleotides align to TRBD1. The CDR3 is 12 amino acids. J was trimmed by 13 bases and V by 6 bases; bases with no gene match: 11. CDR3 in DNA: TGTGCCAGCAGCCGGGACAGTGGCAAAGTCACCTTC. This translates into CASSRDSGKVTF.